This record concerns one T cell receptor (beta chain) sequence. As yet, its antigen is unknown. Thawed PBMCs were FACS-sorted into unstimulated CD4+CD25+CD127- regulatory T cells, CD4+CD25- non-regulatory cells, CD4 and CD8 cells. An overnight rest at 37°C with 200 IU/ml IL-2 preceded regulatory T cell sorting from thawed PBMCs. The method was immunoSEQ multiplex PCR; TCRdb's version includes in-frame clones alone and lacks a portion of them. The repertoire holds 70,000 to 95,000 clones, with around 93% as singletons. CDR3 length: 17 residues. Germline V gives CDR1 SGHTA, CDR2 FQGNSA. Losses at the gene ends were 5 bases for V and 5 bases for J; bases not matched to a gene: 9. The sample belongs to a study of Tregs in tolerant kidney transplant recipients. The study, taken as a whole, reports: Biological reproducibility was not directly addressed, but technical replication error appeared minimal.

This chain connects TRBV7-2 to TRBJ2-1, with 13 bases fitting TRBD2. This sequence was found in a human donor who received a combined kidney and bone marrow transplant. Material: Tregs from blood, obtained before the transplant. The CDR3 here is CASSPGTSGAFNNEQFF. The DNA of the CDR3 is TGTGCCAGCAGCCCGGGGACTAGCGGGGCTTTTAACAATGAGCAGTTCTTC. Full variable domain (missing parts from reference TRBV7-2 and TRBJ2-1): GAGVSQSPSNKVTEKGKDVELRCDPISGHTALYWYRQSLGQGLEFLIYFQGNSAPDKSGLPSDRFSAERTGGSVSTLTIQRTQQEDSAVYLCASSPGTSGAFNNEQFFGPGTRLTVL.